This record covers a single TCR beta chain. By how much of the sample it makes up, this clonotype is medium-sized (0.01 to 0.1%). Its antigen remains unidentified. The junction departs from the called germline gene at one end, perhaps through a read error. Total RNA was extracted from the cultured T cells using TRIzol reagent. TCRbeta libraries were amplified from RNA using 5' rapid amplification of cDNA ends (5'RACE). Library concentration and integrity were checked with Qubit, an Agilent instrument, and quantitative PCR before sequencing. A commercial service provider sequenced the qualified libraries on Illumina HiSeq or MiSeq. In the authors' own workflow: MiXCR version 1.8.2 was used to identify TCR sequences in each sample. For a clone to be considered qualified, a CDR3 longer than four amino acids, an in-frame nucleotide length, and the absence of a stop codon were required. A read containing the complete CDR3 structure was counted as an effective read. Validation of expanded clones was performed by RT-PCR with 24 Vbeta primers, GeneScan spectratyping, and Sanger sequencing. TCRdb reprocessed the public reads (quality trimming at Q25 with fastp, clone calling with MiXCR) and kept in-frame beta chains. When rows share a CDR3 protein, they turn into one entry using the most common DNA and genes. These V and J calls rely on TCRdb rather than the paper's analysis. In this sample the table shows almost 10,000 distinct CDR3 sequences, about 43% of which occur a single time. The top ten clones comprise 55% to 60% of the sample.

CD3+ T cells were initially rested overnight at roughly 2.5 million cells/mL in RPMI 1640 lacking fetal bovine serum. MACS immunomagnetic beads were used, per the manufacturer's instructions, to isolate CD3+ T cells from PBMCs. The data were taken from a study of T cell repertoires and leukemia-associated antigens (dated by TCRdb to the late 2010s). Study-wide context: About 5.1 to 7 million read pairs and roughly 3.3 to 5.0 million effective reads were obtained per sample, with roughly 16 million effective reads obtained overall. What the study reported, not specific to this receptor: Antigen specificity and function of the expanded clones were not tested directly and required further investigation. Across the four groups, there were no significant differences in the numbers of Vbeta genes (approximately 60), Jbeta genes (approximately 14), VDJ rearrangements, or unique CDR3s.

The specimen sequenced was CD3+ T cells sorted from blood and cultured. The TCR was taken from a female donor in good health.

The encoded CDR3 is CSASDEETQYF. The DNA sequence is given as TGCAGCGCTAGCGATGAGGAGACCCAGTACTTC. The rearranged segments are TRBV20-1 and TRBJ2-5; perhaps TRBD2 is the D gene, with 6 bases matching. Sequences DFQATT (CDR1) and SNEGSKA (CDR2) are obtained from the germline V gene (reference sequence). Spanning cysteine to phenylalanine, the CDR3 consists of 11 amino acids. CDR3 DNA is the only sequence kept; it has 33 bases, read in frame from the first base.